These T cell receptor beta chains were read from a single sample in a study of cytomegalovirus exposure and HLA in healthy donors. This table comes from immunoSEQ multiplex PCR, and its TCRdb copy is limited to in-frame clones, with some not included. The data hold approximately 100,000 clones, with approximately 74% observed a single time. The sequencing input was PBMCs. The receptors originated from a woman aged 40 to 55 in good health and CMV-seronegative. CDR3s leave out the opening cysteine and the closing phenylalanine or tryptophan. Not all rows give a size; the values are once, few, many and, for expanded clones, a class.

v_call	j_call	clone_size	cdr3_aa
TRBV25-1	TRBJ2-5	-	ASSEWAGETQY
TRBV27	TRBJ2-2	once	ASSFGRTGELF
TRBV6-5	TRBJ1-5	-	ASSPDRGRQPQH
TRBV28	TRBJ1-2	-	ASSRPGTGNYGYT
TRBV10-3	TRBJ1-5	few	ATRDRNSNQPQH
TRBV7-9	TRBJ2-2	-	ASVTKRDGNTGELF
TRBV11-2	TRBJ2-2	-	ASSLFPGLTGELF
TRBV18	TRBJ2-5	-	ASSPALQETQY
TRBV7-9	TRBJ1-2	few	ASSLAVPQGYT
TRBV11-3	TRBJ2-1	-	ASSPTLGSPYNEQF
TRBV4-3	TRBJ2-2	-	ASSQGFGQVVTGELF
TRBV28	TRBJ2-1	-	ASSFIRGRNHNEQF
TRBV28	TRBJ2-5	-	ASSSTQGMPGTQY
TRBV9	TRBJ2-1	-	ASSGSGRYDNEQF
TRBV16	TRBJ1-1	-	ASSQHREEGEAF
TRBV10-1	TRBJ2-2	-	ASSARLAGTGELF
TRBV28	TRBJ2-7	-	ASSRGGTGKGHEQY
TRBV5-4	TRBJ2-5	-	ASSIIAASQETQY
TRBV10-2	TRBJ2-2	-	ASSQGTGVTGELF
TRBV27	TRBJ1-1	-	ASRITPGGGDAEAF
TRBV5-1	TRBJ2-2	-	ASSLGGREYVKLF
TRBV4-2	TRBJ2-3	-	ASSQGPAGGSTDTQY
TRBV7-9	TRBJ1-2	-	ASSFTGEGYT
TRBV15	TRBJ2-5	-	ATSRATTGLETQY
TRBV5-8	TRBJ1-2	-	ASSLGQPYGYT
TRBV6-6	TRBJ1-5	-	ASSLDTGGNQPQH
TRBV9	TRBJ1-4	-	ASSVGGQYEKLF
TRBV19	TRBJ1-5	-	ASTPGGPSNQPQH
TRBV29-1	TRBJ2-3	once	SVGRLAGVDTQY